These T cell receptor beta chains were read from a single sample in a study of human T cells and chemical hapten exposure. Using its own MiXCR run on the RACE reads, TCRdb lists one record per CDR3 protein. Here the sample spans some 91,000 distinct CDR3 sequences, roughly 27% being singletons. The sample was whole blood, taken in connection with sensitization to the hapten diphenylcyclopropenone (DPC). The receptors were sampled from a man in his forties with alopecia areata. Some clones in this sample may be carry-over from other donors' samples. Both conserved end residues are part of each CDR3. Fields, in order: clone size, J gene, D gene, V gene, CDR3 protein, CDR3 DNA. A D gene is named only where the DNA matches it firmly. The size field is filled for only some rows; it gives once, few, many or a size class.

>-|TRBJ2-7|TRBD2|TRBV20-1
CSAPSGHSDEQYF
TGCAGTGCTCCTAGCGGGCACTCCGACGAGCAGTACTTC
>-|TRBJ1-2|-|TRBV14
CASSQDAVPLHGYTF
TGTGCCAGCAGCCAAGATGCGGTGCCCCTCCATGGCTACACCTTC
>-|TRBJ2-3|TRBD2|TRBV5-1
CASSFRPWTSSSTDTQYF
TGCGCCAGCAGCTTCCGACCCTGGACTAGCAGTAGCACAGATACGCAGTATTTT
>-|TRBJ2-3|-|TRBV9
CASSEGAPPDTQYF
TGTGCCAGCAGCGAGGGAGCTCCCCCAGATACGCAGTATTTT
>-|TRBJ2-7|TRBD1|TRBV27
CASSLRGQGWYEQYF
TGTGCCAGCAGTTTACGTGGACAGGGGTGGTACGAGCAGTACTTC
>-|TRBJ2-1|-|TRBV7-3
CASSYGPTGEQFF
TGTGCCAGCAGCTATGGACCCACGGGTGAGCAGTTCTTC
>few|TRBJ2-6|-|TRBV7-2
CASSPLGQTGANVLTF
TGTGCCAGCAGCCCGCTAGGACAGACTGGGGCCAACGTCCTGACTTTC
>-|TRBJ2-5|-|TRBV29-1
CSVEMGETQYF
TGCAGCGTTGAAATGGGTGAGACCCAGTACTTC
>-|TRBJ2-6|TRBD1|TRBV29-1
CSIQGSGANVLTF
TGCAGCATACAGGGGTCTGGGGCCAACGTCCTGACTTTC
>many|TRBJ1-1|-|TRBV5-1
CASRASTLMPLF
TGCGCCAGCAGGGCCAGTACGTTAATGCCTCTTTTT
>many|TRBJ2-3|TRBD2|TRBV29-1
CSPKLAGATDTQYF
TGCAGCCCTAAACTAGCGGGAGCTACAGATACGCAGTATTTT